This T cell receptor beta chain was identified during a study of blood T cell repertoires in COVID-19. Study-wide context: Samples of COVID-19 (acute and convalescent) were obtained from the United States, Italy and Spain. The analysed material was cDNA or gDNA that came from T cells, B-cell-depleted T cells, or PBMCs.

In the original processing: Estimated nucleated cell counts came from reference gene primer amplification. Some clones are missing from TCRdb's copy, which holds only in-frame ones; the method was immunoSEQ multiplex PCR. The DNA was the basis for D and trimming; V, J and clone size are from that table. This table holds 130,000 to 150,000 clones, about 82% found once. Trimming removed 6 bases from V and 3 bases from J; junction bases left unmatched: 16. The CDR3 runs 17 residues. Germline V gene data show CDR1 as SEHNR and CDR2 as FQNEAQ (reference sequence). The receptor was isolated from a woman between 35 and 50 years old with active or convalescent COVID-19. The specimen was peripheral blood. J is TRBJ1-2 and V is TRBV7-9; TRBD1 aligns across 7 bases. The CDR3 nucleotides read TGTGCCAGCAGTCCTGGACAGGCCCAAGCCGAATACTATGGCTACACCTTC. As protein: CASSPGQAQAEYYGYTF. The full variable domain, rest sourced from reference TRBV7-9 and TRBJ1-2, is DTGVSQNPRHKITKRGQNVTFRCDPISEHNRLYWYRQTLGQGPEFLTYFQNEAQLEKSRLLSDRFSAERPKGSFSTLEIQRTEQGDSAMYLCASSPGQAQAEYYGYTFGSGTRLTVV.